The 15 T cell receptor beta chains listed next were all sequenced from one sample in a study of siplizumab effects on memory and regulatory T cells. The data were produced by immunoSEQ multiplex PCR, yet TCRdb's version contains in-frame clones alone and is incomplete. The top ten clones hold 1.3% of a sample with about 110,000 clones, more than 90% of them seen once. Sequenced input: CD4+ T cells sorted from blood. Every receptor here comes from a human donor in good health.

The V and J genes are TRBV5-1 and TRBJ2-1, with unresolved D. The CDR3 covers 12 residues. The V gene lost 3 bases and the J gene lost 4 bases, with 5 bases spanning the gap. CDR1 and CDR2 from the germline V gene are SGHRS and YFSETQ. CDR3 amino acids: CASSSNYNEQFF. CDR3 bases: TGCGCCAGCAGCTCCAATTACAATGAGCAGTTCTTC.

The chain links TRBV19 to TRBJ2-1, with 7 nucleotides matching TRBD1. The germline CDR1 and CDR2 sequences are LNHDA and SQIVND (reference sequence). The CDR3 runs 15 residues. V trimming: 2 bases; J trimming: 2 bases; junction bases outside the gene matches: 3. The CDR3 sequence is CASSIMGQTYNEQFF. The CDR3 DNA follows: TGTGCCAGTAGTATAATGGGACAGACCTACAATGAGCAGTTCTTC.

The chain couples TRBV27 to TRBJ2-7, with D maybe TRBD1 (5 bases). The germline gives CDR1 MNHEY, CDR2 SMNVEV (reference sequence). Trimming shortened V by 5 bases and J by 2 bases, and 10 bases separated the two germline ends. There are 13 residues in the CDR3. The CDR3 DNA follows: TGTGCCAGCAGTAGAACAGGTCCCTACGAGCAGTACTTC. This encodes CASSRTGPYEQYF.

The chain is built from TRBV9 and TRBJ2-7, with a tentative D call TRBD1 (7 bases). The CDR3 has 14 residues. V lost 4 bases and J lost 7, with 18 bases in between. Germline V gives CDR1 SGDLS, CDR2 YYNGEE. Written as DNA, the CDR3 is TGTGCCAGCAGCCAGGGGAACAGGGGAGGAGAGCAGTACTTC. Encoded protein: CASSQGNRGGEQYF. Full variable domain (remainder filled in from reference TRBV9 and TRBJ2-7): DSGVTQTPKHLITATGQRVTLRCSPRSGDLSVYWYQQSLDQGLQFLIQYYNGEERAKGNILERFSAQQFPDLHSELNLSSLELGDSALYFCASSQGNRGGEQYFGPGTRLTVT.

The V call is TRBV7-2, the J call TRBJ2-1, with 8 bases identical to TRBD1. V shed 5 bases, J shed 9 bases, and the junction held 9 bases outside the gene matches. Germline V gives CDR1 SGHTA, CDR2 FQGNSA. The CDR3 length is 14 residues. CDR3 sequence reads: CASSMPQGAGEQFF. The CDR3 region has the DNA TGTGCCAGCAGCATGCCTCAGGGGGCGGGTGAGCAGTTCTTC.

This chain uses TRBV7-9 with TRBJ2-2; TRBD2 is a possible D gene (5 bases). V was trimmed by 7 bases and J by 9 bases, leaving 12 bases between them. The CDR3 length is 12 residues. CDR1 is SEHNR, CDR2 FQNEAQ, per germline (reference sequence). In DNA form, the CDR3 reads TGTGCCAGCACCTTCAGGAGGAGGGAGCTGTTTTTT. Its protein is CASTFRRRELFF.

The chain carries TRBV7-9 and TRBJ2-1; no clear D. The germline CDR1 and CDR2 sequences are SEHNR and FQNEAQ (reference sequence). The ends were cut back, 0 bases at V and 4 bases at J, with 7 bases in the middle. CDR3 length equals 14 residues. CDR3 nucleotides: TGTGCCAGCAGCTTAGCCTCTGGGTACAATGAGCAGTTCTTC. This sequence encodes CASSLASGYNEQFF.

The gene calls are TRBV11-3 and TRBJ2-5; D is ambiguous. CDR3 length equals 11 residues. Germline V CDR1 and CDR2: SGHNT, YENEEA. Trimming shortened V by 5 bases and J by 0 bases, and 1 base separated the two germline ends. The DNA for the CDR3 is TGTGCCAGCAGCAACCAAGAGACCCAGTACTTC. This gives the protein CASSNQETQYF.

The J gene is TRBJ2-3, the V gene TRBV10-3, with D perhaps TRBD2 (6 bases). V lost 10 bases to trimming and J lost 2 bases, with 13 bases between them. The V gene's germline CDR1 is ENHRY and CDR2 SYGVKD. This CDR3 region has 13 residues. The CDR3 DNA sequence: TGTGCCACCAGGGCGGGGTTCACAGATACGCAGTATTTT. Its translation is CATRAGFTDTQYF.

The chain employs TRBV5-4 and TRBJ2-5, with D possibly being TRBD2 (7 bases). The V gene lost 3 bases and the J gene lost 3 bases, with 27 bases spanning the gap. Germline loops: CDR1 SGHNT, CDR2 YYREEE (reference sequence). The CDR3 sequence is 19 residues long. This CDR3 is CASSWLRGGSLLHEETQYF. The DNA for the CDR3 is TGTGCCAGCAGCTGGCTCAGGGGCGGGAGCCTCCTCCATGAAGAGACCCAGTACTTC.

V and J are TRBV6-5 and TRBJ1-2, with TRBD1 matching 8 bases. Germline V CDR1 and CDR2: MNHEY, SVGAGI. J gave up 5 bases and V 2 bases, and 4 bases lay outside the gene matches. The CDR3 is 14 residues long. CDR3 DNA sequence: TGTGCCAGCAGTTACACCGGACAGGGATATGGCTACACCTTC. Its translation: CASSYTGQGYGYTF.

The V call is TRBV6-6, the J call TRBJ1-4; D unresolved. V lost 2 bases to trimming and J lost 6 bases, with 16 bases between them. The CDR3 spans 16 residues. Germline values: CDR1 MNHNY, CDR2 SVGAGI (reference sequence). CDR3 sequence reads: CASSYPHAGEDEKLFF. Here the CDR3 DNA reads TGTGCCAGCAGTTACCCCCACGCGGGTGAGGATGAAAAACTGTTTTTT.

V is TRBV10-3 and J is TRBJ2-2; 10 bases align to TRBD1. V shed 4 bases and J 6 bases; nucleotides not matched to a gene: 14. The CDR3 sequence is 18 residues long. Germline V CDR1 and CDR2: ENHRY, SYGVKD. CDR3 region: CAISGRDRGRIGSGELFF. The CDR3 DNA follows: TGTGCCATCAGTGGAAGGGACAGGGGCCGCATCGGCTCCGGGGAGCTGTTTTTT.

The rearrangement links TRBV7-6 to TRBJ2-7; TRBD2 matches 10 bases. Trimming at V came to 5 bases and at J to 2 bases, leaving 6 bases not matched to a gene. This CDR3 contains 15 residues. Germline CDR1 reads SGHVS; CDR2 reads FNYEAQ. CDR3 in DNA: TGTGCCAGCAGCGAGACTAGCGGGTTCACCTACGAGCAGTACTTC. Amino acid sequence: CASSETSGFTYEQYF.

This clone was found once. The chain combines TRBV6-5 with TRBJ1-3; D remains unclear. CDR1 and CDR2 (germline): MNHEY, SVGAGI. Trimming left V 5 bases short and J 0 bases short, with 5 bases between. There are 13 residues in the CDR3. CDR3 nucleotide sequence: TGTGCCAGCAGTGTTTACTCTGGAAACACCATATATTTT. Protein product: CASSVYSGNTIYF.